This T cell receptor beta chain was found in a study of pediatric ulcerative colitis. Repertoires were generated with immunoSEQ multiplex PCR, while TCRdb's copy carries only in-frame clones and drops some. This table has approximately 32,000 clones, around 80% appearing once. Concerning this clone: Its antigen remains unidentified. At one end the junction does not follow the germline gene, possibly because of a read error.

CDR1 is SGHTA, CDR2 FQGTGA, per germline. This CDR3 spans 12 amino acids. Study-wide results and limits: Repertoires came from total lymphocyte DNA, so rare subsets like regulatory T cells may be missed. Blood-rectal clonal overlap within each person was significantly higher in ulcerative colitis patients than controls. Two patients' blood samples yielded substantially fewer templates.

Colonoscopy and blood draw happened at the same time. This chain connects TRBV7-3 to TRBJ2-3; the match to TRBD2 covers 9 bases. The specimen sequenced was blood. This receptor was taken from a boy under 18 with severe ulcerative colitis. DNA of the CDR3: TGTGCCAGCAGCTCGAGCGGGGGGCCCGGGAGTTTT. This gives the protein CASSSSGGPGSF.